The sample holds a few counts of the clone carrying this TCR beta chain. Its antigen is undetermined. This record belongs to a study of human T cells and chemical hapten exposure. Study-level information: Patients got weekly scalp diphenylcyclopropenone doses over the approximately 24-week study.

This sample's time point: pre-sensitization, week 0. The treatment is: therapeutic diphenylcyclopropenone sensitization with weekly scalp DPC. The CDR3 runs 13 residues. Trimming pared 8 bases from V and 11 bases from J, leaving 22 bases between. The germline CDR1 and CDR2 sequences are DFQATT and SNEGSKA (reference sequence). Findings of the study overall: It was expanded TCRs that formed significantly more large CDR3 similarity clusters than controls did.

One entry per CDR3 protein results from TCRdb running MiXCR on the RACE reads. The data contain 80,000 to 100,000 distinct CDR3 sequences, 8% to 10% of them singletons. The V call is TRBV20-1, the J call TRBJ2-4; D is perhaps TRBD2 (6 bases). The sequenced sample was whole blood, obtained in connection with sensitization to the hapten diphenylcyclopropenone (DPC). The origin of this receptor is a woman aged 40-49 years with alopecia areata. Some clones in this sample may be carry-over from other donors' samples. In nucleotides, the CDR3 is TGCAGTCTGCCAATAGCGGCTAGGGGCCTTCAGTACTTC. It translates to CSLPIAARGLQYF.